The 20 T cell receptor beta chains below all came from one sample that was sequenced in a study of CD8 T cells in ankylosing spondylitis. Which antigens these TCRs recognize remains unknown. Study findings and constraints: Typical of ankylosing spondylitis blood, it appeared, was a TCR beta motif of eight highly homologous variants.

TCRdb ran MiXCR on the 5' RACE reads and lists one entry per CDR3 protein. The table has fewer than 550,000 distinct CDR3 sequences, roughly 5.3% seen once. Sequenced material: blood, either unsorted or a sorted T cell fraction (not recorded which). These receptors all stem from a male donor with ankylosing spondylitis.

This clonotype has a count of ten or more. J is TRBJ2-1 and V is TRBV5-1; TRBD2 matches at 7 bases. Germline V gene sequence: CDR1 SGHRS, CDR2 YFSETQ. J gave up 2 bases and V 4 bases, and 9 bases lay outside the gene matches. This CDR3 has 16 residues. The CDR3 loop reads CASSRGVGGPYNEQFF. The CDR3 bases are TGCGCCAGCAGCCGGGGGGTGGGAGGCCCCTACAATGAGCAGTTCTTC.

This clonotype came up many times. The J gene is TRBJ2-3, the V gene TRBV7-2; TRBD2 agrees at 14 bases. There are 15 residues in the CDR3. Looked up from germline, CDR1 is SGHTA and CDR2 is FQGNSA. Unmatched junction bases numbered 5, after V lost 4 bases and J lost 8 bases. The CDR3 DNA is TGTGCCAGCAGCTCCGGGACTAGCGGGAGAGGTACGCAGTATTTT. It codes for CASSSGTSGRGTQYF.

This clonotype was seen ten or more times. This rearrangement joins TRBV20-1 to TRBJ2-7; maybe TRBD2 (5 bases). The CDR3 consists of 11 residues. Per the germline V gene, CDR1 is DFQATT and CDR2 is SNEGSKA (reference sequence). The V end lost 5 bases, the J end lost 6 bases, and 11 bases lay between the germline ends. CDR3 region: CSAPRGIEQYF. The CDR3 nucleotides read TGCAGTGCTCCCCGAGGGATCGAGCAGTACTTC.

The sample holds many counts of this clonotype. This chain links TRBV12-3 or TRBV12-4 with TRBJ2-4; maybe TRBD2 (6 bases). This CDR3 comprises 14 residues. V was clipped by 3 bases and J by 5 bases, with 11 bases between them. The CDR3 protein is CASSFRGGENIQYF. The CDR3 DNA reads TGTGCCAGCAGTTTTCGGGGAGGAGAAAACATTCAGTACTTC.

The rearrangement joins TRBV28 to TRBJ2-6; TRBD2 might be the D (6 bases). The ends were cut back, 6 bases at V and 0 bases at J, with 18 bases in the middle. This CDR3 spans 18 amino acids. Germline-derived CDR1 and CDR2 are MDHEN and SYDVKM. CDR3 sequence reads: CASSPRGTRSSGANVLTF. The CDR3 DNA sequence: TGTGCCAGCAGCCCTCGGGGGACGAGGAGCTCTGGGGCCAACGTCCTGACTTTC. Based on the CDR3 plus reference TRBV28 and TRBJ2-6, the full variable domain is DVKVTQSSRYLVKRTGEKVFLECVQDMDHENMFWYRQDPGLGLRLIYFSYDVKMKEKGDIPEGYSVSREKKERFSLILESASTNQTSMYLCASSPRGTRSSGANVLTFGAGSRLTVL.

At least ten counts were recorded for this clonotype. V gene TRBV4-2 combines with J gene TRBJ1-2, with D possibly TRBD1 on 6 matching bases. The ends were cut back, 1 base at V and 1 base at J, with 28 bases in the middle. The CDR3 consists of 21 residues. CDR1 is LGHNA, CDR2 YNFKEQ, per germline. The chain's CDR3 is CASSQGGSLGTRTTFNYGYTF. As DNA, the CDR3 is TGTGCCAGCAGCCAAGGAGGTAGCTTGGGGACAAGAACAACCTTTAACTATGGCTACACCTTC.

This clonotype has ten or more counts. The chain has TRBV6-6 and TRBJ2-7; 9 bases line up with TRBD1. Germline assignment: CDR1 MNHNY and CDR2 SVGAGI (reference sequence). The CDR3 is made up of 13 amino acids. V gave up 6 bases and J gave up 4 bases; unmatched junction bases: 4. CDR3 loop: CASRTGQGYEQYF. The CDR3 bases are TGTGCCAGCAGAACGGGACAGGGATACGAGCAGTACTTC.

The V call is TRBV3-1, the J call TRBJ2-1; 7 bases line up with TRBD2. Unmatched junction bases numbered 18, after V lost 11 bases and J lost 2 bases. The CDR3 runs to 17 residues. CDR1 LGHDT and CDR2 YNNKEL come from the germline V gene (reference sequence). Here the CDR3 reads CACCLGSSGGPYNEQFF. In DNA form, the CDR3 reads TGTGCCTGCTGCCTCGGATCTAGCGGAGGACCCTACAATGAGCAGTTCTTC.

This clonotype has just a few counts. The V gene is TRBV27, the J gene TRBJ2-7, with 7 bases lining up with TRBD2. This CDR3 comprises 13 residues. Germline trimming cut 3 bases from V and 6 bases from J; bases unmatched to any gene: 5. Germline V gene lookup returns CDR1 MNHEY and CDR2 SMNVEV (reference sequence). The CDR3 region is CASSFAGDAEQYF. The CDR3 bases are TGTGCCAGCAGTTTTGCGGGAGACGCCGAGCAGTACTTC.

This clonotype was counted many times. CDR3 sequence: CASSWAGRAGYTF. DNA for the CDR3: TGTGCCAGCAGCTGGGCCGGCAGGGCTGGCTACACCTTC. The V and J genes are TRBV7-3 and TRBJ1-2; weak D call: TRBD1 (5 bases). Germline CDR1 is SGHTA and CDR2 is FQGTGA. CDR3 length: 13 residues. The V end was cut by 4 bases, the J end by 7 bases, with 13 bases between.

This clonotype was picked up many times. The V and J genes are TRBV24-1 and TRBJ2-1; D uncertain. The V gene lost 6 bases and the J gene lost 4 bases, with 3 bases spanning the gap. CDR3 size: 11 residues. CDR1 is KGHDR and CDR2 is SFDVKD in the germline V gene. This CDR3 reads CATSQYNEQFF. The CDR3 DNA follows: TGTGCCACCAGTCAGTACAATGAGCAGTTCTTC.

This chain uses TRBV11-2 with TRBJ1-5, with D hard to call. The ends were cut back, 1 base at V and 4 bases at J, with 5 bases in the middle. In germline, CDR1 is SGHAT, CDR2 FQNNGV. This CDR3 has 13 amino acids. The CDR3 reads CASSLVMNQPQHF. CDR3 DNA sequence: TGTGCCAGCAGCTTAGTGATGAATCAGCCCCAGCATTTT. The variable domain in full, completed from reference TRBV11-2 and TRBJ1-5, reads EAGVAQSPRYKIIEKRQSVAFWCNPISGHATLYWYQQILGQGPKLLIQFQNNGVVDDSQLPKDRFSAERLKGVDSTLKIQPAKLEDSAVYLCASSLVMNQPQHFGDGTRLSIL.

The table lists this clonotype with many counts. V gene TRBV7-8 combines with J gene TRBJ1-6, with D possibly being TRBD1 (6 bases). V lost 2 bases to trimming and J lost 0 bases, with 17 bases between them. Germline assignment: CDR1 SGHVS and CDR2 FQNEAQ. The CDR3 runs 19 residues. CDR3 loop: CASSLPTGAKSSYNSPLHF. CDR3 bases: TGTGCCAGCAGCTTACCGACAGGAGCTAAGAGCTCCTATAATTCACCCCTCCACTTT.

This chain connects TRBV7-9 to TRBJ2-5; 8 bases are a match to TRBD1. This CDR3 has 13 amino acids. Germline V lookup: CDR1 SEHNR, CDR2 FQNEAQ (reference sequence). The ends lost 5 bases at V and 4 bases at J; junction bases unmatched: 3. CDR3 nucleotides: TGTGCCAGCAGCCGGGACAGGATAGAGACCCAGTACTTC. Its translation: CASSRDRIETQYF. Variable domain in full (rest from reference TRBV7-9 and TRBJ2-5): DTGVSQNPRHKITKRGQNVTFRCDPISEHNRLYWYRQTLGQGPEFLTYFQNEAQLEKSRLLSDRFSAERPKGSFSTLEIQRTEQGDSAMYLCASSRDRIETQYFGPGTRLLVL.

This clonotype was seen at least ten times. This chain joins TRBV29-1 and TRBJ2-5; D is possibly TRBD1 or TRBD2 (5 bases each). V lost 7 bases to trimming and J lost 5 bases, with 14 bases between them. The germline V gene encodes CDR1 SQVTM and CDR2 ANQGSEA. The CDR3 runs 12 residues. In nucleotides, the CDR3 is TGCAGCGCAGAACCCGGGGCGGAGACCCAGTACTTC. Translation gives CSAEPGAETQYF.

This clonotype turned up a few times. The CDR3 region is CASTYGAGFAKNIQYF. CDR3 nucleotides: TGTGCCAGCACCTACGGGGCAGGGTTTGCCAAAAACATTCAGTACTTC. The genes are TRBV6-1 and TRBJ2-4; either TRBD1 or TRBD2 may fit D (5 bases each). V was clipped by 7 bases and J by 1 base, with 17 bases between them. The CDR3 has 16 residues. CDR1 and CDR2 (germline): MNHNS, SASEGT.

This clonotype was counted at least ten times. V usage is TRBV5-1 and J usage is TRBJ1-6; D is perhaps TRBD1 (5 bases). Per the germline V gene, CDR1 is SGHRS and CDR2 is YFSETQ. V was trimmed by 5 bases and J by 12 bases, leaving 15 bases between them. The CDR3 consists of 13 residues. DNA for the CDR3: TGCGCCAGCAGGGCTGGGACGGCTGAACCCCTCCACTTT. Its protein product is CASRAGTAEPLHF.

This clonotype was observed a few times. The rearrangement uses TRBV7-2 and TRBJ2-4, with D uncertain. V was trimmed by 2 bases and J by 12 bases, leaving 17 bases between them. In germline, CDR1 is SGHTA, CDR2 FQGNSA. This CDR3 contains 14 residues. DNA for the CDR3: TGTGCCAGCAGCTTAACTCAGACGCGGACCAATCAGTACTTC. Translation gives CASSLTQTRTNQYF.

This clonotype came up many times. The chain has TRBV5-1 and TRBJ1-2; 9 bases line up with TRBD1. The V gene end was trimmed by 2 bases and the J gene end by 5 bases; junction bases not matched to a gene: 13. The germline CDR1 and CDR2 sequences are SGHRS and YFSETQ. The CDR3 sequence is 17 residues long. Written as DNA, the CDR3 is TGCGCCAGCAGCTTTTGGGGACAGGGCCCCGTGGGATATGGCTACACCTTC. Translated, it gives CASSFWGQGPVGYGYTF.

The CDR3 DNA sequence: TGCAGTGCTAGGGGTGACCCCATGGATACGCAGTATTTT. This codes for CSARGDPMDTQYF. This chain joins TRBV20-1 and TRBJ2-3; D is ambiguous. The V and J ends lost 3 bases and 6 bases respectively, with 13 bases between them. Per germline, CDR1 DFQATT and CDR2 SNEGSKA (reference sequence). The CDR3 contains 13 residues.